Below, 25 T cell receptor beta chains from the same sample are listed, as sequenced in a study of blood T cell repertoires in COVID-19. Libraries were prepared by immunoSEQ multiplex PCR; TCRdb keeps only in-frame clonotypes and omits some of them. The top ten clones hold about 2% of a sample with approximately 390,000 clones, approximately 89% of them seen once. The specimen sequenced was peripheral blood. These receptors were collected from a woman aged 55-75 years with COVID-19, enrolled during active disease.

The rearrangement links TRBV18 to TRBJ1-1, with 9 bases fitting TRBD1. Trimming at V came to 5 bases and at J to 0 bases, leaving 4 bases not matched to a gene. The CDR3 has 15 residues. Germline CDR1 KGHSH, CDR2 LQKENI. DNA of the CDR3: TGTGCCAGCTCATCCGGGACAGGGATGAACACTGAAGCTTTCTTT. Residues: CASSSGTGMNTEAFF.

In this sample, this clone turned up once. The chain carries TRBV5-1 and TRBJ2-3, with D unresolved. The length of the CDR3 is 12 residues. Germline V gives CDR1 SGHRS, CDR2 YFSETQ. Trimming took off 2 bases at V and 4 bases at J, with 5 bases between the two ends. This CDR3 is CASSLLSDTQYF. The CDR3 DNA is TGCGCCAGCAGCTTATTATCAGATACGCAGTATTTT.

This chain uses TRBV15 with TRBJ1-1; 12 bases line up with TRBD1. V dropped 8 bases and J dropped 5; count of bases not matched to a gene: 12. Germline values: CDR1 LNHNV, CDR2 YYDKDF (reference sequence). This CDR3 comprises 16 residues. CDR3: CATRNPWDRGQTEAFF. The CDR3 DNA follows: TGTGCCACCCGAAACCCCTGGGACAGGGGGCAGACTGAAGCTTTCTTT. Complete variable domain (other parts from reference TRBV15 and TRBJ1-1): DAMVIQNPRYQVTQFGKPVTLSCSQTLNHNVMYWYQQKSSQAPKLLFHYYDKDFNNEADTPDNFQSRRPNTSFCFLDIRSPGLGDTAMYLCATRNPWDRGQTEAFFGQGTRLTVV.

V is TRBV7-9 and J is TRBJ1-5; maybe TRBD1 (6 bases). CDR1 SEHNR and CDR2 FQNEAQ come from the germline V gene (reference sequence). The CDR3 contains 19 residues. Trimming took 5 bases from V and 0 from J, leaving 23 bases between them. CDR3 in DNA: TGTGCCAGCAGCCCCACTCCGCAGGGGCCTGAGTCTAGCAATCAGCCCCAGCATTTT. Translated: CASSPTPQGPESSNQPQHF.

This chain connects TRBV29-1 to TRBJ2-1; TRBD2 agrees at 9 bases. Germline V CDR1 and CDR2: SQVTM, ANQGSEA. The CDR3 covers 15 residues. Germline trimming cut 3 bases from V and 3 bases from J; bases unmatched to any gene: 6. The CDR3 reads CSVETGTSYYNEQFF. CDR3 nucleotide sequence: TGCAGCGTTGAGACCGGGACTAGCTACTACAATGAGCAGTTCTTC.

The chain employs TRBV6-5 and TRBJ1-4, with TRBD1 identical over 7 bases. CDR3 size: 15 residues. Unmatched junction bases numbered 8, after V lost 5 bases and J lost 5 bases. Germline V CDR1 and CDR2: MNHEY, SVGAGI. This CDR3 is CASSRNRGPNEKLFF. CDR3 sequence (DNA): TGTGCCAGCAGTCGGAACAGGGGCCCCAATGAAAAACTGTTTTTT.

The CDR3 loop reads CATSDLWREGNQPQHF. The DNA for the CDR3 is TGTGCCACCAGTGATTTATGGAGAGAAGGCAATCAGCCCCAGCATTTT. The chain has TRBV24-1 and TRBJ1-5; D is unresolved. Germline V gene lookup returns CDR1 KGHDR and CDR2 SFDVKD. V was clipped by 1 base and J by 2 bases, with 11 bases between them. The length of the CDR3 is 16 residues.

This clone was counted once. The V gene is TRBV24-1, the J gene TRBJ2-1; a possible D gene is TRBD2 (6 bases). The ends were cut back, 4 bases at V and 0 bases at J, with 12 bases in the middle. The CDR3 loop spans 16 amino acids. CDR1 and CDR2 from the germline V gene are KGHDR and SFDVKD. The CDR3 loop is CATSDRGRTSYNEQFF. As DNA, the CDR3 is TGTGCCACCAGTGACCGAGGGAGGACCTCCTACAATGAGCAGTTCTTC.

The chain uses TRBV11-3 and TRBJ1-5; 10 nucleotides agree with TRBD1. Germline CDR1 is SGHNT and CDR2 is YENEEA. The CDR3 sequence is 20 residues long. V shed 5 bases and J 0 bases; nucleotides not matched to a gene: 16. In DNA, the CDR3 is TGTGCCAGCAGCCGTGGGGGGGACAGGGGCGGTGTTGATAGCAATCAGCCCCAGCATTTT. It yields the protein CASSRGGDRGGVDSNQPQHF.

This chain joins TRBV29-1 and TRBJ1-2, with D possibly being TRBD1 (5 bases). Germline-derived CDR1 and CDR2 are SQVTM and ANQGSEA. The CDR3 has 14 amino acids. DNA for the CDR3: TGCAGGCCGGGACTGCGACTTATAAACTATGGCTACACCTTC. Translating gives CRPGLRLINYGYTF.

Turning to this clone: The sample has other DNA sequences that encode this CDR3 too. The chain combines TRBV6-5 with TRBJ1-2, with 7 bases matching TRBD1. V lost 5 bases to trimming and J lost 4 bases; unmatched junction nucleotides: 1. Germline assignment: CDR1 MNHEY and CDR2 SVGAGI. This CDR3 region has 12 residues. The CDR3 DNA reads TGTGCCAGCAGTCGACAGGGCTATGGCTACACCTTC. Its translation: CASSRQGYGYTF.

This sequence joins TRBV30 and TRBJ1-2, with 8 bases lining up with TRBD1. Germline V lookup: CDR1 GTSNPN, CDR2 SVGIG (reference sequence). The V and J ends lost 2 bases and 8 bases, in that order; junction bases with no gene match: 7. This CDR3 contains 13 residues. The CDR3 DNA sequence: TGTGCCTGGAGTACAGGACAGGGCAAAGGCTACACCTTC. Encoded protein: CAWSTGQGKGYTF.

This clone was seen a few times. The chain has TRBV19 and TRBJ2-7; 7 positions match TRBD1. Germline assignment: CDR1 LNHDA and CDR2 SQIVND (reference sequence). V gave up 5 bases and J gave up 1 base; unmatched junction bases: 5. CDR3 size: 14 residues. The DNA for the CDR3 is TGTGCCAGTAGTCGACAGGGATTGTCCTACGAGCAGTACTTC. It yields the protein CASSRQGLSYEQYF.

This clone was seen only a few times. The rearrangement uses TRBV19 and TRBJ1-1; 9 bases are a match to TRBD1. CDR3 length equals 15 residues. Germline CDR1 LNHDA, CDR2 SQIVND (reference sequence). The V and J ends lost 4 bases and 4 bases, in that order; junction bases with no gene match: 7. CDR3 sequence (DNA): TGTGCCAGTAGTACACGGACAGGGGTGGTCACTGAAGCTTTCTTT. Translating it yields CASSTRTGVVTEAFF.

The rearrangement links TRBV7-9 to TRBJ2-3; 9 bases map to TRBD1. J lost 1 base, V lost 4 bases, and 3 bases had no gene match. The germline gives CDR1 SEHNR, CDR2 FQNEAQ (reference sequence). The CDR3 is made up of 15 amino acids. The CDR3 nucleotides read TGTGCCAGCAGCTCCACAGGGGGCGGCACAGATACGCAGTATTTT. Its protein is CASSSTGGGTDTQYF.

V is TRBV4-2 and J is TRBJ1-5; 7 bases are a match to TRBD1. This CDR3 region has 15 residues. Per the germline V gene, CDR1 is LGHNA and CDR2 is YNFKEQ. The V and J ends lost 4 bases and 6 bases, in that order; junction bases with no gene match: 9. The CDR3 is CASSPGKAGGQPQHF. For the CDR3, the DNA is TGTGCCAGCAGCCCTGGTAAGGCAGGGGGTCAGCCCCAGCATTTT.

The V gene is TRBV4-1, the J gene TRBJ2-1; weak D call: TRBD2 (6 bases). The CDR3 has 12 amino acids. Trimming cost V 8 bases and J 4 bases, with 9 bases left between them. Germline CDR1 MGHRA, CDR2 YSYEKL. The CDR3 here is CASGGHYNEQFF. As DNA, the CDR3 is TGCGCCAGCGGAGGGCATTACAATGAGCAGTTCTTC.

The chain has TRBV30 and TRBJ1-2; D is uncertain. Germline loops: CDR1 GTSNPN, CDR2 SVGIG (reference sequence). Deletions cut 2 bases from V and 4 bases from J, with 8 bases between. The CDR3 sequence is 12 residues long. CDR3 DNA sequence: TGTGCCTGGAGTCCCGGGAGCTATGGCTACACCTTC. This codes for CAWSPGSYGYTF.

CDR3 in amino acids: CASSLQWGLNYEQYF. CDR3 sequence (DNA): TGTGCCAGCAGCCTTCAGTGGGGACTGAACTACGAGCAGTACTTC. V and J are TRBV3-1 (or the pseudogene TRBV3-2) and TRBJ2-7; tentative D call: TRBD2 (6 bases). The germline gives CDR1 LGHDT, CDR2 YNNKEL (reference sequence). Trimming stripped 4 bases from V and 3 bases from J, with 16 bases between. The CDR3 loop spans 15 amino acids.

The gene calls are TRBV7-6 and TRBJ2-1, with D maybe TRBD2 (5 bases). This CDR3 spans 15 amino acids. Germline CDR1 and CDR2: SGHVS and FNYEAQ. The V and J ends lost 2 bases and 6 bases respectively, with 14 bases between them. CDR3 in amino acids: CASSLRAVGINEQFF. The CDR3 region has the DNA TGTGCCAGCAGCTTAAGAGCGGTCGGGATCAATGAGCAGTTCTTC.

CDR3 sequence: CASSAPEQGAGETQYF. CDR3 in DNA: TGCGCCAGCAGCGCACCGGAGCAGGGGGCTGGGGAGACCCAGTACTTC. The chain recombines TRBV5-1 with TRBJ2-5; 8 nucleotides align to TRBD1. Trimming took 4 bases from V and 5 from J; bases not matched to a gene: 13. CDR3 length: 16 residues. Per the germline V gene, CDR1 is SGHRS and CDR2 is YFSETQ.

This chain uses TRBV5-1 with TRBJ1-3; D remains unclear. The CDR3 spans 16 residues. Trimming removed 0 bases from V and 0 bases from J, with 10 bases in between. Looked up from germline, CDR1 is SGHRS and CDR2 is YFSETQ. CDR3 bases: TGCGCCAGCAGCTTGGATGAGGGAAGCTCTGGAAACACCATATATTTT. Protein: CASSLDEGSSGNTIYF.

The V and J genes are TRBV11-3 and TRBJ1-1; D is unclear. Germline values: CDR1 SGHNT, CDR2 YENEEA. There are 13 residues in the CDR3. Trimming left V 3 bases short and J 0 bases short, with 5 bases between. The DNA of the CDR3 is TGTGCCAGCAGCTTCGGGTTGAACACTGAAGCTTTCTTT. This sequence encodes CASSFGLNTEAFF.

Comments on this clone: Distinct nucleotide sequences in the sample also encode this CDR3. This chain connects TRBV6-5 to TRBJ1-1; TRBD1 matches 7 bases. Germline values: CDR1 MNHEY, CDR2 SVGAGI. The CDR3 has 13 amino acids. The V gene end was trimmed by 6 bases and the J gene end by 1 base; junction bases not matched to a gene: 2. As DNA, the CDR3 is TGTGCCAGCAGCCGGACAGGGAACACTGAAGCTTTCTTT. It encodes CASSRTGNTEAFF.

The rearrangement joins TRBV5-1 to TRBJ2-7; tentative D call: TRBD1 (5 bases). Germline V lookup: CDR1 SGHRS, CDR2 YFSETQ. Trimming shortened V by 0 bases and J by 5 bases, and 9 bases separated the two germline ends. This CDR3 has 13 residues. CDR3 DNA: TGCGCCAGCAGCTTGGGCAGGGCAGACGAGCAGTACTTC. Amino acids: CASSLGRADEQYF.